This TCR beta chain was retrieved from a study of T cell clones after liver transplantation. Study at large: Post-transplant blood was tracked for graft-donor-reactive T cell clones identified in a pre-transplant mixed lymphocyte reaction. Graft-donor-reactive sequences were compared with third-party-reactive TCRbeta sequences from pre-transplant mixed lymphocyte reactions. Three of the eight recipients were HCV-positive; the rest had non-autoimmune, non-viral transplant indications.

Profiled with immunoSEQ multiplex PCR; TCRdb holds only in-frame clones, not every one. Here the sample spans around 110,000 clones, 90% being singletons. Looked up from germline, CDR1 is MDHEN and CDR2 is SYDVKM. Between the trimmed V and J ends, which lost 3 bases and 3 bases, there was a span of 6 bases. This CDR3 contains 12 residues. The rearrangement uses TRBV28 and TRBJ2-7, with D uncertain. The material sequenced was CD4+ T cells from blood, taken 12 months after liver transplant. This TCR derives from a human patient who received a liver transplant. Among the T cells, some may be from the graft donor. The CDR3 loop is CASSFQNYEQYF. The CDR3 bases are TGTGCCAGCAGTTTCCAGAACTACGAGCAGTACTTC.